Each of the 24 T cell receptor beta chains below was sequenced from the same sample in a study of cytomegalovirus exposure and HLA in healthy donors. The PCR had 60 Vbeta and 13 Jbeta primers. Assay: immunoSEQ multiplex PCR; the TCRdb copy retains only in-frame clones and omits some. The sample includes 150,000 or so clones, roughly 83% of them seen just once. Sequenced material: PBMCs. The receptors come from a man aged 30 to 39 in good health and CMV-seropositive.

This chain joins TRBV5-8 and TRBJ2-7, with 12 bases that match TRBD2. Germline CDR1 reads SGHTS; CDR2 reads YDEGEE. The ends lost 5 bases at V and 1 base at J; junction bases unmatched: 4. The CDR3 totals 15 residues. CDR3 amino acids: CASRKTSGGSYEQYF. The CDR3 coding sequence is TGTGCCAGCAGGAAGACTAGCGGGGGTTCCTACGAGCAGTACTTC.

This clone has more than one count but fewer than ten. This chain connects TRBV10-3 to TRBJ1-3; no definite D call. The germline gives CDR1 ENHRY, CDR2 SYGVKD. The V and J ends lost 5 bases and 0 bases respectively, with 8 bases between them. The CDR3 has 14 residues. The DNA for the CDR3 is TGTGCCATCAGTCCAGTCAGCTCTGGAAACACCATATATTTT. It yields the protein CAISPVSSGNTIYF.

In its sample, this clone was seen a few times. The chain links TRBV6-4 to TRBJ2-2; TRBD1 aligns across 7 bases. Germline-derived CDR1 and CDR2 are MRHNA and SNTAGT. The trim removed 4 bases at V and 1 base at J, leaving 6 bases unmatched. CDR3 length: 16 amino acids. CDR3 nucleotide sequence: TGTGCCAGCAGTGCGGGGACAGCCCAGAACACCGGGGAGCTGTTTTTT. Amino acid sequence: CASSAGTAQNTGELFF.

The chain joins TRBV28 to TRBJ1-3, with a possible D match to TRBD1 (6 bases). Germline assignment: CDR1 MDHEN and CDR2 SYDVKM. Trimming shortened V by 3 bases and J by 0 bases, and 12 bases separated the two germline ends. The CDR3 contains 16 residues. The CDR3 DNA follows: TGTGCCAGCAGTTTCCTCGGACAGATCTCTGGAAACACCATATATTTT. Protein sequence: CASSFLGQISGNTIYF. The full variable domain, completed using reference TRBV28 and TRBJ1-3, is DVKVTQSSRYLVKRTGEKVFLECVQDMDHENMFWYRQDPGLGLRLIYFSYDVKMKEKGDIPEGYSVSREKKERFSLILESASTNQTSMYLCASSFLGQISGNTIYFGEGSWLTVV.

V usage is TRBV30 and J usage is TRBJ1-4; 9 bases are shared with TRBD1. V shed 1 base and J 5 bases; nucleotides not matched to a gene: 2. Germline V lookup: CDR1 GTSNPN, CDR2 SVGIG (reference sequence). This CDR3 has 14 residues. CDR3 sequence reads: CAWSEGTGNEKLFF. DNA of the CDR3: TGTGCCTGGAGTGAGGGGACAGGGAATGAAAAACTGTTTTTT.

The chain has TRBV7-9 and TRBJ2-5; 10 bases map to TRBD1. V was clipped by 5 bases and J by 4 bases; unmatched bases: 7. Germline V gene data show CDR1 as SEHNR and CDR2 as FQNEAQ (reference sequence). This CDR3 comprises 15 residues. The CDR3 DNA reads as TGTGCCAGCAGCCTCACCGGGACAGGGGCAGAGACCCAGTACTTC. Its translation is CASSLTGTGAETQYF.

The rearrangement joins TRBV15 to TRBJ2-1; tentatively, D is TRBD1 (6 bases). The germline V and J ends were trimmed by 5 bases and 5 bases, with 16 bases remaining between them. CDR1 is LNHNV and CDR2 is YYDKDF in the germline V gene (reference sequence). The CDR3 has 15 amino acids. The CDR3 protein is CATSVLYRDNNEQFF. The CDR3 region has the DNA TGTGCCACCAGCGTTTTGTACAGGGACAACAATGAGCAGTTCTTC.

This clone was observed a few times. The chain uses TRBV30 and TRBJ2-7, with 12 bases fitting TRBD2. V gave up 1 base and J gave up 4 bases; unmatched junction bases: 2. This CDR3 has 14 residues. Per the germline V gene, CDR1 is GTSNPN and CDR2 is SVGIG (reference sequence). The CDR3 nucleotides read TGTGCCTGGAGTGGACTAGCGGGAGTGTACGAGCAGTACTTC. This translates into CAWSGLAGVYEQYF. Drawing the rest from reference TRBV30 and TRBJ2-7, the complete variable domain is SQTIHQWPATLVQPVGSPLSLECTVEGTSNPNLYWYRQAAGRGLQLLFYSVGIGQISSEVPQNLSASRPQDRQFILSSKKLLLSDSGFYLCAWSGLAGVYEQYFGPGTRLTVT.

The rearrangement joins TRBV27 to TRBJ2-7, with 10 bases that match TRBD2. The CDR3 loop spans 14 amino acids. CDR1 MNHEY and CDR2 SMNVEV come from the germline V gene (reference sequence). The junction had 2 bases not matched to a gene; V was cut back by 6 bases and J by 0 bases. The chain's CDR3 is CASRSGRDSYEQYF. In nucleotides, the CDR3 is TGTGCCAGCAGAAGCGGGAGGGACTCCTACGAGCAGTACTTC.

In its sample, this clone was seen a few times. The J gene is TRBJ2-3, the V gene TRBV7-3, with D possibly being TRBD1 (6 bases). The CDR3 has 14 amino acids. V was shortened by 3 bases and J by 2 bases, with 9 bases between the two germline ends. Germline CDR1 SGHTA, CDR2 FQGTGA. Here the CDR3 DNA reads TGTGCCAGCAGCTTTCGGGACACCACAGATACGCAGTATTTT. It is translated as CASSFRDTTDTQYF. Full variable domain (rest looked up from reference TRBV7-3 and TRBJ2-3): GAGVSQTPSNKVTEKGKYVELRCDPISGHTALYWYRQSLGQGPEFLIYFQGTGAADDSGLPNDRFFAVRPEGSVSTLKIQRTERGDSAVYLCASSFRDTTDTQYFGPGTRLTVL.

This clone was observed a few times. The chain is built from TRBV9 and TRBJ1-1; D remains ambiguous. Trimming pared 2 bases from V and 6 bases from J, leaving 14 bases between. The V gene's germline CDR1 is SGDLS and CDR2 YYNGEE. CDR3 length equals 14 residues. The CDR3 region has the DNA TGTGCCAGCAGCGTCCGGGATCCAAGGCCTGAAGCTTTCTTT. Protein: CASSVRDPRPEAFF.

The table lists this clone with a few counts. The chain couples TRBV28 to TRBJ1-1, with 7 bases identical to TRBD1. The germline CDR1 and CDR2 sequences are MDHEN and SYDVKM. The CDR3 consists of 17 residues. The junction had 14 bases not matched to a gene; V was cut back by 7 bases and J by 0 bases. The chain's CDR3 is CASTPPRGISMNTEAFF. The CDR3 region has the DNA TGTGCCAGCACCCCCCCCAGGGGGATTTCTATGAACACTGAAGCTTTCTTT.

V and J are TRBV18 and TRBJ2-2, with 9 positions matching TRBD2. V lost 3 bases, J lost 3 bases, and 8 bases stayed unmatched. The CDR3 is 17 amino acids. The germline V gene has CDR1 KGHSH and CDR2 LQKENI. CDR3 in amino acids: CASSPALAGPDTGELFF. CDR3 sequence (DNA): TGTGCCAGCTCACCCGCCCTAGCGGGGCCGGACACCGGGGAGCTGTTTTTT.

A single count supports this clone. This sequence joins TRBV18 and TRBJ1-1, with D unresolved. The CDR3 contains 13 residues. Germline CDR1 reads KGHSH; CDR2 reads LQKENI. V was shortened by 4 bases and J by 4 bases, with 10 bases between the two germline ends. CDR3 sequence reads: CASSRGFGTEAFF. The CDR3 DNA sequence: TGTGCCAGCTCACGCGGGTTTGGCACTGAAGCTTTCTTT.

V gene TRBV29-1 combines with J gene TRBJ1-5, with a possible D match to TRBD1 (5 bases). Germline V gives CDR1 SQVTM, CDR2 ANQGSEA. Trimming pared 8 bases from V and 4 bases from J, leaving 15 bases between. This CDR3 region has 13 residues. CDR3 nucleotides: TGCAGCTACGTGCAGGGATCAAATCAGCCCCAGCATTTT. It yields the protein CSYVQGSNQPQHF.

V is TRBV28 and J is TRBJ2-3, with D perhaps TRBD2 (5 bases). Germline CDR1 and CDR2: MDHEN and SYDVKM. Trimming pared 4 bases from V and 0 bases from J, leaving 5 bases between. The CDR3 runs to 13 residues. In DNA, the CDR3 is TGTGCCAGCAGTTGGACTAGCACAGATACGCAGTATTTT. Residues: CASSWTSTDTQYF.

The chain employs TRBV9 and TRBJ1-5; 7 bases align to TRBD1. The J segment lost 0 bases and the V segment lost 3 bases, leaving 3 bases of the junction unmatched. Germline V gene lookup returns CDR1 SGDLS and CDR2 YYNGEE. The CDR3 is made up of 15 amino acids. For the CDR3, the DNA is TGTGCCAGCAGCGGACAGGGCTATAGCAATCAGCCCCAGCATTTT. Translated, it gives CASSGQGYSNQPQHF.

This chain joins TRBV27 and TRBJ2-1; 8 nucleotides align to TRBD2. This CDR3 comprises 14 residues. CDR1 is MNHEY, CDR2 SMNVEV, per germline (reference sequence). J gave up 5 bases and V 3 bases, and 3 bases lay outside the gene matches. The chain's CDR3 is CASSFASGHNEQFF. The CDR3 region has the DNA TGTGCCAGCAGTTTTGCTAGCGGGCACAATGAGCAGTTCTTC.

The CDR3 bases are TGCGCCAGCAGCTATGGTAGCGGGAGGGACTACAGCTACGAGCAGTACTTC. It yields the protein CASSYGSGRDYSYEQYF. The chain uses TRBV5-1 and TRBJ2-7; 11 bases map to TRBD2. This CDR3 region has 17 residues. Germline lookup yields CDR1 SGHRS and CDR2 YFSETQ. V gave up 3 bases and J gave up 3 bases; unmatched junction bases: 11.

This chain connects TRBV7-9 to TRBJ1-5; tentative D call: TRBD1 (5 bases). The V gene lost 1 base and the J gene lost 5 bases, with 9 bases spanning the gap. Germline assignment: CDR1 SEHNR and CDR2 FQNEAQ (reference sequence). The CDR3 spans 14 residues. The chain's CDR3 is CASSLEGVDQPQHF. CDR3 sequence (DNA): TGTGCCAGCAGCTTAGAAGGGGTGGATCAGCCCCAGCATTTT.

In its sample, this clone was seen once. The CDR3 DNA sequence: TGTGCTAGTGGTGTCTCGAATGAGCAGTTCTTC. Its translation: CASGVSNEQFF. The genes are TRBV12-5 and TRBJ2-1; D unresolved. V was clipped by 5 bases and J by 7 bases, with 6 bases between them. CDR1 is LGHNT, CDR2 FRNRAP, per germline. This CDR3 region has 11 residues.

In DNA form, the CDR3 reads TGCGCCAGCAGCCAATCCAACTCCGACAGGAGCTACGAGCAGTACTTC. Protein: CASSQSNSDRSYEQYF. The V and J genes are TRBV4-3 and TRBJ2-7; D perhaps matches TRBD1 (6 bases). CDR1 and CDR2 (germline): LGHNA, YSLEER. V lost 2 bases to trimming and J lost 3 bases, with 17 bases between them. There are 16 residues in the CDR3.

This clone was detected a few times. This chain joins TRBV6-5 and TRBJ2-7; tentative D call: TRBD2 (5 bases). Germline CDR1 is MNHEY and CDR2 is SVGAGI. V gave up 4 bases and J gave up 0 bases, with 16 bases separating them. The CDR3 spans 16 residues. CDR3 region: CASSFSNTRLSYEQYF. In DNA form, the CDR3 reads TGTGCCAGCAGTTTCTCCAATACTAGACTCTCCTACGAGCAGTACTTC.

There are a few counts of this clone. The chain has TRBV18 and TRBJ1-1; 8 bases agree with TRBD1. This CDR3 is built from 15 residues. V dropped 3 bases and J dropped 4; count of bases not matched to a gene: 7. Germline V CDR1 and CDR2: KGHSH, LQKENI. CDR3 sequence (DNA): TGTGCCAGCTCACCCCCGCAGGGGGCGGGCACTGAAGCTTTCTTT. It is translated as CASSPPQGAGTEAFF. The full variable domain, in which reference TRBV18 and TRBJ1-1 provide the parts outside the CDR3, is NAGVMQNPRHLVRRRGQEARLRCSPMKGHSHVYWYRQLPEEGLKFMVYLQKENIIDESGMPKERFSAEFPKEGPSILRIQQVVRGDSAAYFCASSPPQGAGTEAFFGQGTRLTVV.